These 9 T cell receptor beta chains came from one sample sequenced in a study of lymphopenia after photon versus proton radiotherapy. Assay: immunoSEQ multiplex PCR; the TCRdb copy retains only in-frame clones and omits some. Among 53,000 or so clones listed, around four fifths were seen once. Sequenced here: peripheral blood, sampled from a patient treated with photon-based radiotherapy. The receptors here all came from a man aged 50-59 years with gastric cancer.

The CDR3 protein is CASSTPRRRGGNEQFF. The CDR3 DNA is TGTGCCAGCAGCACCCCCCGAAGGAGGGGGGGGAATGAGCAGTTCTTC. The gene calls are TRBV7-6 and TRBJ2-1, with D possibly being TRBD2 (7 bases). Germline V CDR1 and CDR2: SGHVS, FNYEAQ. CDR3 length: 16 amino acids. V was shortened by 5 bases and J by 7 bases, with 21 bases between the two germline ends.

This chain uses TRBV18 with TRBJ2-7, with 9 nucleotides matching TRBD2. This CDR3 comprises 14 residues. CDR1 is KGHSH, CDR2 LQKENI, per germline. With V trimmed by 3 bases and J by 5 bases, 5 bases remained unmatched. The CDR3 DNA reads TGTGCCAGCTCACCCCAGCGGGAGGTCGACGAGCAGTACTTC. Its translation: CASSPQREVDEQYF.

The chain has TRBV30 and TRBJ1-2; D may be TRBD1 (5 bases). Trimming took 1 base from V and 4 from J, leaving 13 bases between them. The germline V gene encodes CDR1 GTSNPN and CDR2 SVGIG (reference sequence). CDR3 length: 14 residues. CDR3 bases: TGTGCCTGGAGTGCAATTTCCAGGGTCTATGGCTACACCTTC. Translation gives CAWSAISRVYGYTF. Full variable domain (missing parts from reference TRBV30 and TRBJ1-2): SQTIHQWPATLVQPVGSPLSLECTVEGTSNPNLYWYRQAAGRGLQLLFYSVGIGQISSEVPQNLSASRPQDRQFILSSKKLLLSDSGFYLCAWSAISRVYGYTFGSGTRLTVV.

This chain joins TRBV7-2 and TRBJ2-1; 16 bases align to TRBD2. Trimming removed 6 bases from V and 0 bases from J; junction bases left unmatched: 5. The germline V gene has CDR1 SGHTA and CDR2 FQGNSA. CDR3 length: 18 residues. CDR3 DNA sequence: TGTGCCAGCAGAGGGACTAGCGGGAGGGCCGCCTCCTACAATGAGCAGTTCTTC. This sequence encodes CASRGTSGRAASYNEQFF.

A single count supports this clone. The CDR3 loop reads CASSLLVPPTNEKLFF. CDR3 DNA: TGTGCCAGCAGTTTATTGGTGCCCCCAACTAATGAAAAACTGTTTTTT. The rearrangement uses TRBV28 and TRBJ1-4, with D uncertain. The CDR3 is 16 amino acids. CDR1 is MDHEN, CDR2 SYDVKM, per germline. V was cut by 1 base and J by 0 bases, with 9 bases left in between.

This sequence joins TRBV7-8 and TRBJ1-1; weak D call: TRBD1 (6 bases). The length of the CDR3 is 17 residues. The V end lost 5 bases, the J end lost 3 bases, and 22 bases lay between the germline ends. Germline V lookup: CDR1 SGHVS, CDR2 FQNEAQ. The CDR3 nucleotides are TGTGCCAGCAGCCCCCCTGGGGGCAGGGCAGGGTACACTGAAGCTTTCTTT. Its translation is CASSPPGGRAGYTEAFF.

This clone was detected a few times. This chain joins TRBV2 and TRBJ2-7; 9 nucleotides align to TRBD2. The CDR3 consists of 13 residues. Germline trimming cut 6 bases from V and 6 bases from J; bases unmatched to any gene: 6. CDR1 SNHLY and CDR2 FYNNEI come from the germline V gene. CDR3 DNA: TGTGCCAGCAGGGCTAGCGGGGCGCGCGAGCAGTACTTC. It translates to CASRASGAREQYF.

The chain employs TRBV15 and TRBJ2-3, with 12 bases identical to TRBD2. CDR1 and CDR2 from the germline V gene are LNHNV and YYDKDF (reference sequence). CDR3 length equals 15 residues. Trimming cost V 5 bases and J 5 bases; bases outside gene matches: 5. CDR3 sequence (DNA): TGTGCCACCAGCTCAGCTAGCGGGAGGGGAGATACGCAGTATTTT. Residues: CATSSASGRGDTQYF.

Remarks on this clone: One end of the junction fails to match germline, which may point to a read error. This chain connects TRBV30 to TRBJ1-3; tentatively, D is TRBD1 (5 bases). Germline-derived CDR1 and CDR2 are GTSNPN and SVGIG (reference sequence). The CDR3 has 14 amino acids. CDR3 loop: CAWAPRGSGNTTYF. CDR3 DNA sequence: TGTGCCTGGGCCCCTCGGGGGTCTGGAAACACCACATATTTT.